This is a list of T cell receptor beta chains from one sample in a study of cytomegalovirus exposure and HLA in healthy donors. The repertoire was sequenced with immunoSEQ multiplex PCR; TCRdb's copy has only in-frame clones and lacks some. The sample carries roughly 160,000 clones, 77% recorded once. Sequences were obtained from PBMCs. The receptors were gathered from a woman in her thirties in good health and CMV-seronegative. The conserved cysteine and the conserved F or W are not part of the CDR3 here.

V gene	J gene	CDR3 protein
TRBV19	TRBJ1-1	ASSTDRGTEAF
TRBV11-2	TRBJ2-7	ASSPHIEARSYEQY
TRBV7-2	TRBJ2-3	ASSFGLAGVADTQY
TRBV2	TRBJ1-1	ASNLNRNTEAF
TRBV27	TRBJ1-4	ASSTDRTNEKLF
TRBV6-1	TRBJ1-5	ASSESPGNQPQH
TRBV6-1	TRBJ1-1	ASSGGHYGEAF
TRBV9	TRBJ2-7	ASSERDRVRLGEQY
TRBV2	TRBJ1-3	ASSAPVGGYGNTIY
TRBV6-5	TRBJ2-2	ASSYGHGAGELF
TRBV4-2	TRBJ2-7	ASSQDRIAGGGLLYEQY
TRBV14	TRBJ2-7	ASSRPSGGTIQYYEQY
TRBV4-1	TRBJ2-7	ASSQDSGGAYEQY
TRBV6-5	TRBJ1-4	ASRTTGGNEKLF
TRBV27	TRBJ2-7	ASSFGQGSYEQY
TRBV9	TRBJ2-7	ASSDSGVTYEQY
TRBV4-2	TRBJ1-5	ASSQDQGNNQPQH
TRBV5-1	TRBJ2-5	ASSLAPGDGTQY
TRBV6-1	TRBJ1-1	ASSALTGYQAEAF
TRBV7-9	TRBJ2-7	SSNRERDEQY
TRBV5-1	TRBJ2-5	ASSLGWTYQETQY
TRBV4-1	TRBJ1-2	ASSQVAIANYGYT
TRBV6-8	TRBJ1-4	ASSPRLATNEKLF
TRBV14	TRBJ2-5	ASSQPGQGSETQY
TRBV2	TRBJ1-2	ASSPTETNYGYT
TRBV5-1	TRBJ1-2	ASSLEQGRNGYP
TRBV6-1	TRBJ2-7	ASRPGHPTSYEQY
TRBV4-2	TRBJ2-1	ASSHLYGTTSHSYNEQF
TRBV7-3	TRBJ1-2	ASSPGQGSYYGYT
TRBV15	TRBJ2-1	ATSRMGPGGHNEQF
TRBV12-2	TRBJ2-5	ASRLISRQSPPNGTQY
TRBV20-1	TRBJ1-5	SARALTQH
TRBV29-1	TRBJ1-5	SVELSGDQPQH
TRBV21-1	TRBJ2-1	ASTLSGTGNEQF
TRBV7-9	TRBJ1-2	ASSSEGYGYT
TRBV10-3	TRBJ1-2	AISDSSGGTGDRHGYT
TRBV18	TRBJ1-1	ASSVTQGANTEAF
TRBV4-3	TRBJ2-2	ASSQDEGAGGQGGELF
TRBV9	TRBJ2-1	ASSVVQGGNEQF